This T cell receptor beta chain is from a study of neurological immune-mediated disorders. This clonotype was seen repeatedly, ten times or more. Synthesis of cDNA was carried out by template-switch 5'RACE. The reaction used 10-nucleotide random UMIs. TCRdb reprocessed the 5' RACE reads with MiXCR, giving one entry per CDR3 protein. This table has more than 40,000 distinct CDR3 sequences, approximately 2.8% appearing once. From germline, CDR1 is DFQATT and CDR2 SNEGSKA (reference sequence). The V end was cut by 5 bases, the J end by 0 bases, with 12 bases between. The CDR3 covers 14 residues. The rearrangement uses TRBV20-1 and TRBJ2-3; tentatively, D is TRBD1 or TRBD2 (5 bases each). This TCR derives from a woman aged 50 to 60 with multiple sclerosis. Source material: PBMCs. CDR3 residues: CSALQGPSTDTQYF. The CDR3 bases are TGCAGTGCTTTGCAGGGACCTAGCACAGATACGCAGTATTTT.